The T cell receptor beta chain described here comes from a study of STAT5B mutations in CD4+ large granular lymphocyte leukemia. Turning to the study itself: The CDR3 'QG' motif was associated with a particular HLA allele among healthy donors. Study-level results: No patients shared main leukemic clonotypes, though approximately 26% appeared at low frequency elsewhere. Patient CD4-sorted repertoires looked more clonal than healthy CD4+ repertoires, even without putative leukemic clones.

TCRdb's table, derived via immunoSEQ multiplex PCR, lists solely in-frame clones and lacks some. The table has about 32,000 clones, 70% to 80% seen once; the top ten hold roughly 0.44%. On this clone itself: What it binds is not known.

Sequencing was carried out using CD4+ T cells from blood buffy coats. This TCR derives from a human donor in good health.

CDR3 sequence: CASRPGSVAGGPLVGELFF. The CDR3 region has the DNA TGTGCCAGTAGGCCGGGGTCGGTAGCGGGGGGACCTTTGGTCGGGGAGCTGTTTTTT. The chain combines TRBV19 with TRBJ2-2; 10 nucleotides align to TRBD2. There are 19 residues in the CDR3. V lost 6 bases, J lost 7 bases, and 20 bases stayed unmatched. Per the germline V gene, CDR1 is LNHDA and CDR2 is SQIVND (reference sequence).